The source of this TCR beta chain is a study of T-cell memory formation after mild COVID-19. General study findings and limits: What remained unconfirmed was the SARS-CoV-2 specificity of second-wave clones peaking on day 37.

The sample holds a few counts of this clonotype. As yet, its antigen is unknown. Using its own MiXCR run on the 5' RACE reads, TCRdb lists one record per CDR3 protein. The sample consists of 250,000 to 300,000 distinct CDR3 sequences, 15% to 20% of them appearing once. The CDR3 runs 12 residues. V lost 1 base and J 10 bases, leaving 11 bases between the germline ends. The germline V gene encodes CDR1 DFQATT and CDR2 SNEGSKA (reference sequence). The receptor's source is a young man who had mild COVID-19 (a few samples of this study predate the infection). Cell type and time point are not known. The genes are TRBV20-1 and TRBJ2-1, with no clear D. The specimen sequenced was PBMCs or a T cell subset sorted from them (not recorded which). CDR3 amino acids: CSARAGPTEQFF. CDR3 DNA: TGCAGTGCTAGAGCGGGCCCAACGGAGCAGTTCTTC.